What follows are 9 T cell receptor beta chains derived from one specimen sequenced in a study of cytomegalovirus exposure and HLA in healthy donors. Both 60 Vbeta primers and 13 Jbeta primers went into the PCR. Repertoires were generated with immunoSEQ multiplex PCR, while TCRdb's copy carries only in-frame clones and drops some. The sample carries around 200,000 clones, about 79% recorded once. The sequenced sample was PBMCs. Receptor source: a girl aged 2 to 9 in good health and CMV-seropositive.

The rearrangement links TRBV30 to TRBJ1-4, with TRBD1 matching over 8 bases. Looked up from germline, CDR1 is GTSNPN and CDR2 is SVGIG (reference sequence). The CDR3 contains 13 residues. V lost 0 bases to trimming and J lost 11 bases; unmatched junction nucleotides: 5. CDR3 DNA sequence: TGTGCCTGGAGTGTAGCGAACAGGGGGAAACTGTTTTTT. Protein product: CAWSVANRGKLFF.

This chain uses TRBV4-1 with TRBJ2-5; maybe TRBD2 (6 bases). The J call is in doubt because the DNA end fits TRBJ2-7 better. Germline CDR1 and CDR2: MGHRA and YSYEKL. The CDR3 covers 13 residues. The CDR3 loop reads CASSWGLSYEQYF. In nucleotides, the CDR3 is TGCGCCAGCAGCTGGGGACTGAGCTACGAGCAGTACTTC.

This sequence joins TRBV10-3 and TRBJ2-7; D is perhaps TRBD1 (6 bases). CDR3 length equals 14 residues. CDR1 ENHRY and CDR2 SYGVKD come from the germline V gene. V was cut by 5 bases and J by 4 bases, with 15 bases left in between. CDR3 in DNA: TGTGCCATCAGTAAGACCGCAGGGGTGTACGAGCAGTACTTC. Protein product: CAISKTAGVYEQYF.

The CDR3 DNA sequence: TGCGCCAGCAGCCCTACTAGCGGGGTACTTAACACCGGGGAGCTGTTTTTT. It translates to CASSPTSGVLNTGELFF. The chain has TRBV5-1 and TRBJ2-2, with 10 nucleotides matching TRBD2. This CDR3 region has 17 residues. The germline V gene has CDR1 SGHRS and CDR2 YFSETQ. V was clipped by 4 bases and J by 2 bases; unmatched bases: 8.

The genes are TRBV5-1 and TRBJ1-1, with D perhaps TRBD1 (6 bases). The CDR3 is made up of 13 amino acids. In germline, CDR1 is SGHRS, CDR2 YFSETQ. With 0 bases removed from V and 5 bases from J, the gap between germline ends came to 8 bases. CDR3 amino acids: CASSLDRETEAFF. The CDR3 bases are TGCGCCAGCAGCTTGGACAGGGAAACTGAAGCTTTCTTT.

Worth noting for this clone: The junction does not match germline at one end; this may be a read error. V gene TRBV6-5 combines with J gene TRBJ1-2, with D hard to call. The V gene's germline CDR1 is MNHEY and CDR2 SVGAGI. The CDR3 is 15 amino acids. CDR3 sequence reads: CASSYTYQANYGYPF. The CDR3 coding sequence is TGTGCCAGCAGTTACACCTATCAAGCTAACTATGGCTACCCCTTC.

This clone was recorded a few times. The chain is built from TRBV7-9 and TRBJ1-1, with a possible D match to TRBD1 (5 bases). CDR1 is SEHNR, CDR2 FQNEAQ, per germline (reference sequence). The CDR3 runs 17 residues. The V and J ends lost 5 bases and 4 bases respectively, with 23 bases between them. CDR3 coding DNA: TGTGCCAGCAGCCGGCTCACCGGGACTCTGGTCGGCACTGAAGCTTTCTTT. Its protein product is CASSRLTGTLVGTEAFF.

J is TRBJ1-5 and V is TRBV4-2; 7 nucleotides line up with TRBD1. This CDR3 is 19 amino acids long. V lost 1 base, J lost 6 bases, and 18 bases stayed unmatched. Germline assignment: CDR1 LGHNA and CDR2 YNFKEQ. Here the CDR3 DNA reads TGTGCCAGCAGCCAAGCTTCAACAGGGGCCAGGTTTGCCATTCAGCCCCAGCATTTT. Amino acid sequence: CASSQASTGARFAIQPQHF.

The chain recombines TRBV29-1 with TRBJ2-6; D may be TRBD2 (5 bases). The germline gives CDR1 SQVTM, CDR2 ANQGSEA. The V and J ends lost 6 bases and 0 bases respectively, with 12 bases between them. The CDR3 is 15 residues long. This CDR3 is CSVSAGGSGANVLTF. DNA of the CDR3: TGCAGCGTCTCGGCGGGCGGCTCTGGGGCCAACGTCCTGACTTTC. Together with reference TRBV29-1 and TRBJ2-6, the CDR3 gives the full variable domain: SAVISQKPSRDICQRGTSLTIQCQVDSQVTMMFWYRQQPGQSLTLIATANQGSEATYESGFVIDKFPISRPNLTFSTLTVSNMSPEDSSIYLCSVSAGGSGANVLTFGAGSRLTVL.